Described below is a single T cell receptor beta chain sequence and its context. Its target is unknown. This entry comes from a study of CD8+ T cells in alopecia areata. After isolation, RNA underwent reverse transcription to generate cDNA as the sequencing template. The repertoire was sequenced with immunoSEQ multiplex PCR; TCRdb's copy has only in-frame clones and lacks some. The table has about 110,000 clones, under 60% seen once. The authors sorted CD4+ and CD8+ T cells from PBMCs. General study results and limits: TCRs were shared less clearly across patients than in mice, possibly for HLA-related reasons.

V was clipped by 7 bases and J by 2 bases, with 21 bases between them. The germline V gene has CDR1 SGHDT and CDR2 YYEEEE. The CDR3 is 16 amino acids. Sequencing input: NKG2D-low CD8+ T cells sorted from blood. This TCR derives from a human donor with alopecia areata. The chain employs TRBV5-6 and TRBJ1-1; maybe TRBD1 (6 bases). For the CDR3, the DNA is TGTGCCAGCGGTCTTCGGGGGCCTTCCCCTAACACTGAAGCTTTCTTT. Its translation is CASGLRGPSPNTEAFF.